The clone carrying this T cell receptor beta chain has only a few counts. The authors ran a second PCR of roughly 6 to 12 cycles using a sample-barcoded 5' primer and a J-beta primer mix. TCRdb called the 5' RACE reads again in MiXCR, with one record for every CDR3 protein. The sample lists about 1,500,000 distinct CDR3 sequences, under 30% seen once, with about 7.7% in the top ten. This record belongs to a study of blood T cells in healthy people across ages. The CDR3 totals 16 residues. Germline V lookup: CDR1 LNHDA, CDR2 SQIVND (reference sequence). V dropped 3 bases and J dropped 2; count of bases not matched to a gene: 7.

The TCR sequence derives from a woman in her twenties or thirties in good health. Sequencing input: blood. J is TRBJ2-1 and V is TRBV19, with 7 bases fitting TRBD1. The CDR3 nucleotides are TGTGCCAGTAGTATGGGGTGGACAGGCGCCTACAATGAGCAGTTCTTC. Translating it yields CASSMGWTGAYNEQFF.